Detailed here is one T cell receptor beta chain. Its antigen is undetermined. Each CDR3 protein is one row after TCRdb ran MiXCR on the reads. The repertoire holds approximately 490,000 distinct CDR3 sequences, with 11% as singletons. This entry is derived from a study of T cell repertoires in cytomegalovirus infection. Study outcomes and limitations: Within the response measured ex vivo, HLA-C-restricted CMV-specific TCR beta clonotypes were dominant.

The V gene's germline CDR1 is ENHRY and CDR2 SYGVKD. The V end lost 0 bases, the J end lost 2 bases, and 11 bases lay between the germline ends. This CDR3 contains 15 residues. This chain joins TRBV10-3 and TRBJ2-7, with no clear D. This TCR derives from a human donor in good health (CMV status not recorded). Some clones in this sample may be carry-over from other donors' samples. Source material: PBMCs. CDR3: CAISESTSLTYEQYF. In DNA, the CDR3 is TGTGCCATCAGTGAGTCGACGAGCCTCACCTACGAGCAGTACTTC.